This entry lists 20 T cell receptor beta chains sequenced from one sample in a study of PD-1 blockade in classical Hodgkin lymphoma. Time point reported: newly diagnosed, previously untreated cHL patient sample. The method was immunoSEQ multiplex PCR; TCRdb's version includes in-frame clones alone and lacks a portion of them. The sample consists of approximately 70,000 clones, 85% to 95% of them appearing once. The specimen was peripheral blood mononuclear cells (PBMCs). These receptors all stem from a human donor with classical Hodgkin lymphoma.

This chain's CDR3 is CASSLGTPSYEQYF. DNA for the CDR3: TGTGCCAGCAGTCTTGGGACCCCCTCCTACGAGCAGTACTTC. The V gene is TRBV27, the J gene TRBJ2-7; D may be TRBD1 or TRBD2 (5 bases each). Trimming pared 5 bases from V and 0 bases from J, leaving 11 bases between. CDR1 MNHEY and CDR2 SMNVEV come from the germline V gene (reference sequence). The CDR3 loop spans 14 amino acids.

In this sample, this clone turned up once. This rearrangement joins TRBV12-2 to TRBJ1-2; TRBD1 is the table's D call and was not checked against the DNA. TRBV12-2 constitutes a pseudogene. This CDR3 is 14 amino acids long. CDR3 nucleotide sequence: TGTGCAAGTCGCTTAGTAGACAGGGGGTATGGCTACACCTTC. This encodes CASRLVDRGYGYTF.

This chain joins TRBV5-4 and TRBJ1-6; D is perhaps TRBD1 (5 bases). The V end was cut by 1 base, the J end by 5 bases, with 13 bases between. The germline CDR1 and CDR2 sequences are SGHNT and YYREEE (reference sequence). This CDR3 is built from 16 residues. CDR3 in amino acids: CASSLFAGRDNSPLHF. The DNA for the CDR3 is TGTGCCAGCAGCTTGTTCGCGGGGCGGGATAATTCACCCCTCCACTTT. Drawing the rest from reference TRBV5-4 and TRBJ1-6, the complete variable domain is ETGVTQSPTHLIKTRGQQVTLRCSSQSGHNTVSWYQQALGQGPQFIFQYYREEENGRGNFPPRFSGLQFPNYSSELNVNALELDDSALYLCASSLFAGRDNSPLHFGNGTRLTVT.

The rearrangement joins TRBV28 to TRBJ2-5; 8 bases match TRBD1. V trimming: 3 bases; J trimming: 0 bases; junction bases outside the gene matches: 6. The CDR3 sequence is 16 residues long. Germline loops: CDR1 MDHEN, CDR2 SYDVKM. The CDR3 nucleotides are TGTGCCAGCAGTTTCCGGGACAGGCGTAACCAAGAGACCCAGTACTTC. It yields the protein CASSFRDRRNQETQYF.

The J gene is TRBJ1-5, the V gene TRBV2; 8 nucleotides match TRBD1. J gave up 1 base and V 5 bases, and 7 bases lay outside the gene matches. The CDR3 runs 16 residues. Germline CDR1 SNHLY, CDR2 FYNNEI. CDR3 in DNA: TGTGCCAGCAGTCATTACAGGGGGTACAGCAATCAGCCCCAGCATTTT. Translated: CASSHYRGYSNQPQHF.

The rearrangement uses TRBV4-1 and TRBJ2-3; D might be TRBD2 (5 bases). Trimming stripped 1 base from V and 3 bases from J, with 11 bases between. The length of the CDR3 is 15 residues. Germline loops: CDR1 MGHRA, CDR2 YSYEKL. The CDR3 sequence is CASSQAPTRTDTQYF. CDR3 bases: TGCGCCAGCAGCCAAGCCCCAACTAGAACAGATACGCAGTATTTT.

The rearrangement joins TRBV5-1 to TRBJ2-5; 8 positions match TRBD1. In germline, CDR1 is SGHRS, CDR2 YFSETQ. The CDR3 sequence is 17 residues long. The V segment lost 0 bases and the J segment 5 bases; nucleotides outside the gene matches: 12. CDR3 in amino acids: CASSLASTGVPLETQYF. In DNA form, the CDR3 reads TGCGCCAGCAGCTTGGCCTCGACAGGGGTGCCGTTGGAGACCCAGTACTTC.

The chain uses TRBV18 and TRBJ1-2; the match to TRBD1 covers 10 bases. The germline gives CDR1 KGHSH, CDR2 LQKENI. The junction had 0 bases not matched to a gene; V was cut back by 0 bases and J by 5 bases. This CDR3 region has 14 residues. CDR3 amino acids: CASSPPGQGYGYTF. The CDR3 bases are TGTGCCAGCTCACCACCGGGACAGGGGTATGGCTACACCTTC.

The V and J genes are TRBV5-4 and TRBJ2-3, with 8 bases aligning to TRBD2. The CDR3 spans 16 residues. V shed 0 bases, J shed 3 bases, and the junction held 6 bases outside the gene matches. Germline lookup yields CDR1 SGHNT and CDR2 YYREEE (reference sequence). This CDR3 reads CASSLGSGGSTDTQYF. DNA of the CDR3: TGTGCCAGCAGCTTGGGCAGCGGGGGTTCGACAGATACGCAGTATTTT. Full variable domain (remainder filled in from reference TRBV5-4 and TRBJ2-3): ETGVTQSPTHLIKTRGQQVTLRCSSQSGHNTVSWYQQALGQGPQFIFQYYREEENGRGNFPPRFSGLQFPNYSSELNVNALELDDSALYLCASSLGSGGSTDTQYFGPGTRLTVL.

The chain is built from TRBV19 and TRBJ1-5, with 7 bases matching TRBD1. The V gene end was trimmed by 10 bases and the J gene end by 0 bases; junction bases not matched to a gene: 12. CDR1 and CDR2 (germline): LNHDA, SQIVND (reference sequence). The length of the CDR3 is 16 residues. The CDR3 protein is CATRRGGIGSNQPQHF. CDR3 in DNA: TGTGCCACTAGGAGAGGGGGCATAGGTAGCAATCAGCCCCAGCATTTT. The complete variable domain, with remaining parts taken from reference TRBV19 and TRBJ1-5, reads DGGITQSPKYLFRKEGQNVTLSCEQNLNHDAMYWYRQDPGQGLRLIYYSQIVNDFQKGDIAEGYSVSREKKESFPLTVTSAQKNPTAFYLCATRRGGIGSNQPQHFGDGTRLSIL.

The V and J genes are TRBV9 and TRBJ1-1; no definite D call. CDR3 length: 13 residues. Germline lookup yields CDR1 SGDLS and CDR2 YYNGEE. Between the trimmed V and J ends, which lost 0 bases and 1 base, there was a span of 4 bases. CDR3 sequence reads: CASSVGKNTEAFF. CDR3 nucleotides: TGTGCCAGCAGCGTAGGGAAGAACACTGAAGCTTTCTTT.

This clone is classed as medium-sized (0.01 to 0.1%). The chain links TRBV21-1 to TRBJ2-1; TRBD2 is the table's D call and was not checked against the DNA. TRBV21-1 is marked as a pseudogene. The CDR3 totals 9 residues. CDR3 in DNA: TGCGCCGAGTCGGGTGAGCAGTTCTTC. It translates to CAESGEQFF.

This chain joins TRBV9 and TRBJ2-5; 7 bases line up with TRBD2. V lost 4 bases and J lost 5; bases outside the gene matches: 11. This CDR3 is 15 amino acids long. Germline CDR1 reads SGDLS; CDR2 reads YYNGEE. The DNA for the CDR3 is TGTGCCAGCAGCCCCCGGAGCGGGGCCGGGGAGACCCAGTACTTC. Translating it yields CASSPRSGAGETQYF.

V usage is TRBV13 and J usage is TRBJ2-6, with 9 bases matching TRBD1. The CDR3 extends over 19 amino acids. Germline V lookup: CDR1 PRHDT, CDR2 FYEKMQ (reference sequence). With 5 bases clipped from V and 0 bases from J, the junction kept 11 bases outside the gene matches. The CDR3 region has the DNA TGTGCCAGCAGCATTGTCTGGGGACAGGGAAACTCTGGGGCCAACGTCCTGACTTTC. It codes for CASSIVWGQGNSGANVLTF.

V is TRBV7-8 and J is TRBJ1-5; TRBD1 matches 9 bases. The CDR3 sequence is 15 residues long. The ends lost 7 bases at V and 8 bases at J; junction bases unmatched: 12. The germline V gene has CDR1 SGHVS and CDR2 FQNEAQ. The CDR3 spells CASNSGTGIGEPQHF. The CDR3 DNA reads TGTGCCAGCAACTCCGGGACAGGGATAGGAGAGCCCCAGCATTTT.

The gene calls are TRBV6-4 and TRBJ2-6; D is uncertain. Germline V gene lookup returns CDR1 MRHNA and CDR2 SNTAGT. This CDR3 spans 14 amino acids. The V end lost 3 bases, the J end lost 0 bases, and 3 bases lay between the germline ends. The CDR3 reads CASSESSGANVLTF. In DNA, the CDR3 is TGTGCCAGCAGTGAGAGCTCTGGGGCCAACGTCCTGACTTTC.

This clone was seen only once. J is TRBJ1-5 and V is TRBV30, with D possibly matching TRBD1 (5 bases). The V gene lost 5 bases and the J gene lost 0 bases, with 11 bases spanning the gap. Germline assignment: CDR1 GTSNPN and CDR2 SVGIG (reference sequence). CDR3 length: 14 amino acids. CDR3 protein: CAWGRGGSNQPQHF. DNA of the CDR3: TGTGCCTGGGGGCGCGGGGGTAGCAATCAGCCCCAGCATTTT. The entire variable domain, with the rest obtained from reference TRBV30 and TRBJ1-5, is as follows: SQTIHQWPATLVQPVGSPLSLECTVEGTSNPNLYWYRQAAGRGLQLLFYSVGIGQISSEVPQNLSASRPQDRQFILSSKKLLLSDSGFYLCAWGRGGSNQPQHFGDGTRLSIL.

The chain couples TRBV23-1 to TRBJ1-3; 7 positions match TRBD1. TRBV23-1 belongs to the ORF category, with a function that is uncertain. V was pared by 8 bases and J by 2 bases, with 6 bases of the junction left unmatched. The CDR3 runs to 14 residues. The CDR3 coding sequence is TGCGCCAGCGTAACGACAGGGCCTGGAAACACCATATATTTT. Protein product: CASVTTGPGNTIYF.

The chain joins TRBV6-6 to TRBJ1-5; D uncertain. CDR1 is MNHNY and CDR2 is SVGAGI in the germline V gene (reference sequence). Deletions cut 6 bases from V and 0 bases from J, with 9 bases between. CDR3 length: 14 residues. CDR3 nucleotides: TGTGCCAGCAGCCTCTGGGGTAGCAATCAGCCCCAGCATTTT. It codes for CASSLWGSNQPQHF.

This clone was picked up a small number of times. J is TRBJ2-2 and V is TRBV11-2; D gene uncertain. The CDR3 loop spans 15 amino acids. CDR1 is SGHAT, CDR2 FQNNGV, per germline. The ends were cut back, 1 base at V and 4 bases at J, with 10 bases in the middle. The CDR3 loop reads CASSLVSRGTGELFF. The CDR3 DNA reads TGTGCCAGCAGCTTAGTTTCCCGCGGCACCGGGGAGCTGTTTTTT.